Presented here are 16 T cell receptor beta chains from one specimen sequenced in a study of CD8+ T cells in alopecia areata listed by TCRdb under 2018. The method behind the library was the immunoSEQ multiplex PCR assay. For TCR sequencing, RNA was extracted from every sample and reverse transcribed into cDNA to serve as template. TCRdb re-hosts the immuneACCESS table, in-frame sequences only. Its copies lack some clones; in the studies checked, an unresolved V gene accounts for under half of them, and the cause for the rest is not known. The sample table shows some 19,000 clones, and about 70% are seen once. The ten largest account for approximately 6.1% of the sample. The time point label corresponds to: baseline before oral tofacitinib. Lesional scalp punch biopsies and peripheral blood were collected from alopecia areata patients. Sequencing used skin, obtained at week 0. These receptor sequences come from a human donor with alopecia areata.

This CDR3 is CASSSRTGSTDTQYF. The CDR3, as DNA: TGTGCCAGCAGTTCCCGGACAGGGAGCACAGATACGCAGTATTTT. V usage is TRBV6-1 and J usage is TRBJ2-3, with TRBD1 identical over 8 bases. The trim removed 5 bases at V and 0 bases at J, leaving 4 bases unmatched. Germline V gene lookup returns CDR1 MNHNS and CDR2 SASEGT. The CDR3 has 15 amino acids.

Worth noting for this clone: Other DNA sequences in this specimen translate into the identical CDR3. The chain combines TRBV6-6 with TRBJ1-1, with D unresolved. This CDR3 is built from 14 residues. Germline V gene sequence: CDR1 MNHNY, CDR2 SVGAGI (reference sequence). V lost 1 base and J 5 bases, leaving 11 bases between the germline ends. CDR3 bases: TGTGCCAGCAGTTACTGGGCAGGAAATACTGAAGCTTTCTTT. It yields the protein CASSYWAGNTEAFF.

This sequence joins TRBV15 and TRBJ1-2; D possibly corresponds to TRBD1 (5 bases). V was cut by 0 bases and J by 4 bases, with 9 bases left in between. Per germline, CDR1 LNHNV and CDR2 YYDKDF (reference sequence). This CDR3 comprises 14 residues. Here the CDR3 reads CATSRERDGYGYTF. The CDR3 DNA follows: TGTGCCACCAGCAGAGAACGGGACGGCTATGGCTACACCTTC.

This chain links TRBV13 with TRBJ1-1; the D is unclear. The V and J ends lost 6 bases and 4 bases respectively, with 9 bases between them. From germline, CDR1 is PRHDT and CDR2 FYEKMQ (reference sequence). The CDR3 covers 12 residues. DNA for the CDR3: TGTGCCAGCAGGTGGGAGGGCACTGAAGCTTTCTTT. Protein product: CASRWEGTEAFF.

The chain links TRBV7-8 to TRBJ2-2; D remains ambiguous. This CDR3 is 13 amino acids long. Trimming stripped 5 bases from V and 7 bases from J, with 11 bases between. Germline values: CDR1 SGHVS, CDR2 FQNEAQ. DNA for the CDR3: TGTGCCAGCAGCCACGTGGGTGTCGGGGAGCTGTTTTTT. Its protein product is CASSHVGVGELFF. Filled out from reference TRBV7-8 and TRBJ2-2, the complete variable domain reads GAGVSQSPRYKVAKRGQDVALRCDPISGHVSLFWYQQALGQGPEFLTYFQNEAQLDKSGLPSDRFFAERPEGSVSTLKIQRTQQEDSAVYLCASSHVGVGELFFGEGSRLTVL.

The chain carries TRBV4-1 and TRBJ2-3; 10 nucleotides line up with TRBD1. CDR3 size: 17 residues. Germline V CDR1 and CDR2: MGHRA, YSYEKL. The J segment lost 0 bases and the V segment lost 1 base, leaving 4 bases of the junction unmatched. CDR3 sequence (DNA): TGCGCCAGCAGCCAAGGGGACAGGGGTACTAGCACAGATACGCAGTATTTT. The encoded protein is CASSQGDRGTSTDTQYF.

This clone has only a few counts. The chain is built from TRBV7-2 and TRBJ2-3, with D possibly being TRBD2 (6 bases). V lost 5 bases to trimming and J lost 4 bases, with 16 bases between them. Looked up from germline, CDR1 is SGHTA and CDR2 is FQGNSA. This CDR3 is 15 amino acids long. The CDR3 DNA follows: TGTGCCAGCAGCACCTCGGGACTTAACTCAGATACGCAGTATTTT. It translates to CASSTSGLNSDTQYF. Complete variable domain (other parts from reference TRBV7-2 and TRBJ2-3): GAGVSQSPSNKVTEKGKDVELRCDPISGHTALYWYRQSLGQGLEFLIYFQGNSAPDKSGLPSDRFSAERTGGSVSTLTIQRTQQEDSAVYLCASSTSGLNSDTQYFGPGTRLTVL.

In this sample, this clone turned up a few times. The chain links TRBV5-8 to TRBJ2-3; 8 bases fit TRBD2. The CDR3 runs to 15 residues. Germline assignment: CDR1 SGHTS and CDR2 YDEGEE. With 3 bases clipped from V and 4 bases from J, the junction kept 7 bases outside the gene matches. DNA for the CDR3: TGTGCCAGCAGCTCACCGGGACTAGGGGCAGATACGCAGTATTTT. It is translated as CASSSPGLGADTQYF.

The CDR3 nucleotides read TGCGCCAGCAGCCTGATGAGCGGGGGGCCCTACGAGCAGTACTTC. Translation: CASSLMSGGPYEQYF. V gene TRBV5-1 combines with J gene TRBJ2-7, with 9 bases aligning to TRBD2. The CDR3 has 15 residues. In germline, CDR1 is SGHRS, CDR2 YFSETQ. The trim removed 4 bases at V and 2 bases at J, leaving 7 bases unmatched.

This chain connects TRBV6-1 to TRBJ1-3; 7 positions match TRBD1. This CDR3 is 15 amino acids long. Germline-derived CDR1 and CDR2 are MNHNS and SASEGT. Germline trimming cut 6 bases from V and 0 bases from J; bases unmatched to any gene: 5. CDR3 nucleotide sequence: TGTGCCAGCAGGGGACAGCTTTCCTCTGGAAACACCATATATTTT. Encoded protein: CASRGQLSSGNTIYF.

This clone was observed a handful of times. The chain is built from TRBV7-9 and TRBJ1-5; 11 bases agree with TRBD1. The CDR3 length is 14 residues. Germline lookup yields CDR1 SEHNR and CDR2 FQNEAQ (reference sequence). V trimming: 3 bases; J trimming: 6 bases; junction bases outside the gene matches: 1. Here the CDR3 reads CASSLGQGGQPQHF. CDR3 coding DNA: TGTGCCAGCAGCTTGGGACAGGGGGGTCAGCCCCAGCATTTT.

A few counts support this clone. V and J are TRBV6-6 and TRBJ2-1, with 7 positions matching TRBD2. V was clipped by 4 bases and J by 7 bases; unmatched bases: 4. The germline V gene has CDR1 MNHNY and CDR2 SVGAGI (reference sequence). This CDR3 spans 13 amino acids. CDR3 DNA sequence: TGTGCCAGCAGTTTCCAGGGAGGGAATGAGCAGTTCTTC. It yields the protein CASSFQGGNEQFF.

By share, this clone ranks as large. The chain uses TRBV7-8 and TRBJ1-4; no firm D call. The V gene's germline CDR1 is SGHVS and CDR2 FQNEAQ. V lost 8 bases and J 8 bases, leaving 15 bases between the germline ends. The CDR3 has 13 amino acids. The CDR3 sequence is CASATRGYEKLFF. CDR3 sequence (DNA): TGTGCCAGCGCGACGCGCGGGTACGAAAAACTGTTTTTT.

The chain is built from TRBV6-5 and TRBJ2-7, with no clear D. The CDR3 loop spans 13 amino acids. The V gene lost 5 bases and the J gene lost 0 bases, with 8 bases spanning the gap. Per the germline V gene, CDR1 is MNHEY and CDR2 is SVGAGI. CDR3 sequence reads: CASSTGRSYEQYF. In nucleotides, the CDR3 is TGTGCCAGCAGTACCGGGCGCTCCTACGAGCAGTACTTC.

This chain connects TRBV7-2 to TRBJ2-3; D gene ambiguous. The CDR3 contains 16 residues. Trimming removed 4 bases at V and 0 bases at J, with 14 bases between. Germline V lookup: CDR1 SGHTA, CDR2 FQGNSA. The CDR3 nucleotides are TGTGCCAGCAGCTCGCCTAGGACCCCTAGCACAGATACGCAGTATTTT. This codes for CASSSPRTPSTDTQYF.

This chain uses TRBV5-5 with TRBJ2-1; 14 positions match TRBD2. CDR3 length equals 17 residues. Germline V gene data show CDR1 as SGHKS and CDR2 as YYEKEE (reference sequence). Trimming at V came to 2 bases and at J to 9 bases, leaving 10 bases not matched to a gene. CDR3 in DNA: TGTGCCAGCAGCTTTCTCCGACTAGCGGGGGGGCCGGGTGAGCAGTTCTTC. This codes for CASSFLRLAGGPGEQFF.